Below, 13 T cell receptor beta chains from the same sample are listed, as sequenced in a study of blood T cell repertoires in COVID-19 (dated by TCRdb to 2019 to 2021). The receptor library was made with the immunoSEQ multiplex PCR assay. TCRdb's version of the immuneACCESS table is confined to in-frame rearrangements and falls short of the full clone set. An unresolved V gene accounts for under half of the shortfall where checked; the remainder is of unknown origin. The sample table shows some 390,000 clones, and over 75% are seen once. Together, the top ten hold around 1.1% of the sample. Sequencing was performed on PBMCs or T cells enriched from blood (not recorded which). Receptors originate from a man younger than 45 who had recovered from COVID-19.

The chain combines TRBV6-5 with TRBJ1-2; TRBD1 agrees at 8 bases. CDR3 size: 15 residues. Trimming took 4 bases from V and 6 from J; bases not matched to a gene: 10. Germline assignment: CDR1 MNHEY and CDR2 SVGAGI. CDR3 sequence (DNA): TGTGCCAGCAGTTCACGTCAGGGGGCGTCTAATGGCTACACCTTC. Protein product: CASSSRQGASNGYTF.

The V call is TRBV7-9, the J call TRBJ2-3; D might be TRBD1 (6 bases). Germline assignment: CDR1 SEHNR and CDR2 FQNEAQ (reference sequence). V dropped 1 base and J dropped 13 bases, with 15 bases sitting between them. The CDR3 has 13 residues. DNA for the CDR3: TGTGCCAGCAGCTTAGAAGGGGGAAGAGGAAAGTATTTT. Protein sequence: CASSLEGGRGKYF.

The chain employs TRBV27 and TRBJ1-6; weak D call: TRBD1 (6 bases). CDR1 and CDR2 (germline): MNHEY, SMNVEV (reference sequence). This CDR3 spans 15 amino acids. V lost 5 bases and J lost 8, with 16 bases in between. The CDR3 DNA reads as TGTGCCAGCAGTGCCTCCGGGACAACTTATTCACCCCTCCACTTT. It is translated as CASSASGTTYSPLHF.

This sequence joins TRBV4-1 and TRBJ2-7; D is perhaps TRBD1 (6 bases). In germline, CDR1 is MGHRA, CDR2 YSYEKL. This CDR3 comprises 13 residues. Trimming left V 4 bases short and J 4 bases short, with 11 bases between. CDR3 in DNA: TGCGCCAGCAGCCCGATCACAGGGTACGAGCAGTACTTC. Amino acid sequence: CASSPITGYEQYF.

This chain joins TRBV5-1 and TRBJ1-1; no clear D. The length of the CDR3 is 14 residues. Germline V gives CDR1 SGHRS, CDR2 YFSETQ. Trimming left V 2 bases short and J 2 bases short, with 10 bases between. CDR3 DNA sequence: TGCGCCAGCAGCTTTGGGCACCTAAACACTGAAGCTTTCTTT. Protein product: CASSFGHLNTEAFF.

The chain couples TRBV11-2 to TRBJ1-1; D is ambiguous. The CDR3 sequence is 12 residues long. Germline CDR1 reads SGHAT; CDR2 reads FQNNGV. V gave up 5 bases and J gave up 8 bases, with 12 bases separating them. As DNA, the CDR3 is TGTGCCAGCAGCGACGCGGTTCGGGAAGCTTTCTTT. This codes for CASSDAVREAFF. The complete variable domain, with remaining parts taken from reference TRBV11-2 and TRBJ1-1, reads EAGVAQSPRYKIIEKRQSVAFWCNPISGHATLYWYQQILGQGPKLLIQFQNNGVVDDSQLPKDRFSAERLKGVDSTLKIQPAKLEDSAVYLCASSDAVREAFFGQGTRLTVV.

This clone was counted a few times. CDR3 nucleotide sequence: TGCGCCAGCAGTGAGTCACGGATGGCGGGAGAGACCTACGAGCAGTACTTC. Translation: CASSESRMAGETYEQYF. This chain connects TRBV10-2 to TRBJ2-7; 7 positions match TRBD2. The germline gives CDR1 WSHSY, CDR2 SAAADI. Losses at the gene ends were 0 bases for V and 2 bases for J; bases not matched to a gene: 10. This CDR3 is 17 amino acids long.

The rearrangement joins TRBV5-6 to TRBJ2-7; no definite D call. V dropped 0 bases and J dropped 3 bases, with 4 bases sitting between them. Germline V lookup: CDR1 SGHDT, CDR2 YYEEEE. CDR3 length equals 12 residues. This chain's CDR3 is CASSLAYYEQYF. CDR3 sequence (DNA): TGTGCCAGCAGCTTGGCCTACTACGAGCAGTACTTC.

In this sample, this clone turned up a few times. The chain couples TRBV6-5 to TRBJ1-1, with no clear D. V shed 6 bases and J shed 10 bases, with 18 bases lying between them. The CDR3 consists of 13 residues. Germline CDR1 is MNHEY and CDR2 is SVGAGI. The CDR3 DNA follows: TGTGCCAGCAGAACCTCACCGGGATCAGGAGCTTTCTTT. The encoded protein is CASRTSPGSGAFF.

This clone occurred once. The chain carries TRBV19 and TRBJ2-1; TRBD2 aligns across 14 bases. The germline V gene has CDR1 LNHDA and CDR2 SQIVND (reference sequence). After removal of 5 bases from V and 0 bases from J, the junction contained 9 bases not matched to a gene. The CDR3 covers 19 residues. CDR3 nucleotides: TGTGCCAGTAGTCTCTCCGGGACTAGCGGGAGCGGCTCCTACAATGAGCAGTTCTTC. Its translation: CASSLSGTSGSGSYNEQFF.

The chain links TRBV7-3 to TRBJ2-2; D not certain. Germline lookup yields CDR1 SGHTA and CDR2 FQGTGA. The V end was cut by 6 bases, the J end by 6 bases, with 11 bases between. The CDR3 has 13 amino acids. The CDR3 region is CASSLLLAGELFF. The CDR3 coding sequence is TGTGCCAGCAGTCTCTTACTGGCCGGGGAGCTGTTTTTT. Full variable domain (remainder filled in from reference TRBV7-3 and TRBJ2-2): GAGVSQTPSNKVTEKGKYVELRCDPISGHTALYWYRQSLGQGPEFLIYFQGTGAADDSGLPNDRFFAVRPEGSVSTLKIQRTERGDSAVYLCASSLLLAGELFFGEGSRLTVL.

A few counts support this clone. The CDR3 loop reads CASSFPGESYGYTF. In nucleotides, the CDR3 is TGTGCCAGCAGCTTTCCAGGGGAGAGCTATGGCTACACCTTC. V is TRBV7-9 and J is TRBJ1-2, with TRBD1 as a possible D gene (6 bases). Germline values: CDR1 SEHNR, CDR2 FQNEAQ (reference sequence). The CDR3 is made up of 14 amino acids. With 3 bases removed from V and 4 bases from J, the gap between germline ends came to 12 bases.

The V gene is TRBV19, the J gene TRBJ2-3, with 14 bases aligning to TRBD2. J gave up 3 bases and V 1 base, and 12 bases lay outside the gene matches. This CDR3 spans 20 amino acids. Germline values: CDR1 LNHDA, CDR2 SQIVND (reference sequence). Here the CDR3 reads CASSIVPPGLAGEGTDTQYF. The CDR3 DNA sequence: TGTGCCAGTAGTATAGTCCCCCCGGGACTAGCGGGAGAGGGGACAGATACGCAGTATTTT.